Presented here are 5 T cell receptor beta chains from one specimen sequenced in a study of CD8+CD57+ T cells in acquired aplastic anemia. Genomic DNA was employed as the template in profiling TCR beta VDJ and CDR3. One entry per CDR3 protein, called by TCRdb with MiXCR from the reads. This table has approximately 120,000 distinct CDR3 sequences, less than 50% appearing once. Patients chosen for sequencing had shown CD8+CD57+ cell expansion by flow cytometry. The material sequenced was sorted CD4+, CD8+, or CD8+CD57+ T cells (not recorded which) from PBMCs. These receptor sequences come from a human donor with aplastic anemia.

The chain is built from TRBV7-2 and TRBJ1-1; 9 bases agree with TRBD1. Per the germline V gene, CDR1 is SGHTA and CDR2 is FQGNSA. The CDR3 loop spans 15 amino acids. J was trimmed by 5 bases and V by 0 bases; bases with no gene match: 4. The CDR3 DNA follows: TGTGCCAGCAGCTTAGCGGGGACAGGGAGAACTGAAGCTTTCTTT. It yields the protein CASSLAGTGRTEAFF. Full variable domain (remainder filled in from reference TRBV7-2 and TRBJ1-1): GAGVSQSPSNKVTEKGKDVELRCDPISGHTALYWYRQSLGQGLEFLIYFQGNSAPDKSGLPSDRFSAERTGGSVSTLTIQRTQQEDSAVYLCASSLAGTGRTEAFFGQGTRLTVV.

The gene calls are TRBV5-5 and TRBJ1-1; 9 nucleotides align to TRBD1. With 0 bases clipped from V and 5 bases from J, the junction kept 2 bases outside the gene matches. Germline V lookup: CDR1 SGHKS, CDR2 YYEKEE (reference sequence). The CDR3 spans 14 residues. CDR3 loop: CASSLGQGVTEAFF. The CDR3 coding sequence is TGTGCCAGCAGCTTGGGACAGGGGGTTACTGAAGCTTTCTTT.

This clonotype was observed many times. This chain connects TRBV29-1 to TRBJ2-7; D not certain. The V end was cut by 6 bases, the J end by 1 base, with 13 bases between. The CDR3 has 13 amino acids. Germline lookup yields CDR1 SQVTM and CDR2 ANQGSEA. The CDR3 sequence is CSVIPDGSYEQYF. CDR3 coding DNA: TGCAGCGTGATCCCGGACGGTTCCTACGAGCAGTACTTC.

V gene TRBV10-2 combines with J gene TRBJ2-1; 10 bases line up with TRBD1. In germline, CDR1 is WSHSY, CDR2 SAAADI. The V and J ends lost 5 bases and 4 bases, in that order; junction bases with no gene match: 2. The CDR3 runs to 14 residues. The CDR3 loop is CASSRQGAYNEQFF. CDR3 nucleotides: TGCGCCAGCAGTAGACAGGGGGCATACAATGAGCAGTTCTTC.

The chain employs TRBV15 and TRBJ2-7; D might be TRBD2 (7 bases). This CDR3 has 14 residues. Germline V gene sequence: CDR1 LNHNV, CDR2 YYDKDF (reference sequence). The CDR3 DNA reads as TGTGCCACCAGCCGAGAGGGGGGGCTCCACGAGCAGTACGTC. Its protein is CATSREGGLHEQYV.